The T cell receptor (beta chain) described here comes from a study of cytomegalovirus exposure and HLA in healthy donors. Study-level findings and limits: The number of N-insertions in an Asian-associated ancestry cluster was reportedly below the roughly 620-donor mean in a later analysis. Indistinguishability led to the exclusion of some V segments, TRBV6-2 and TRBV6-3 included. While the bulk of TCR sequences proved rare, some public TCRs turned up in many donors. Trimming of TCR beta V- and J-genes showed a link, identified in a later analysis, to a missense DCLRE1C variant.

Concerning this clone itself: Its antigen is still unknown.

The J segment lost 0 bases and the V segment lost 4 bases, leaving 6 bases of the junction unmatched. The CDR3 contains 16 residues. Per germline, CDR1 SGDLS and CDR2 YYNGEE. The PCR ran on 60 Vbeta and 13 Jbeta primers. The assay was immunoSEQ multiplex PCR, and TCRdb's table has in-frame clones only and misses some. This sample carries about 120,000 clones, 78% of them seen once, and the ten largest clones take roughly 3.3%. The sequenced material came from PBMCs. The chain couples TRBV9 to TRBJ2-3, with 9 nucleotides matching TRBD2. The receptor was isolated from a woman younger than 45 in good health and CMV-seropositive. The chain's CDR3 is CASSTIAGASTDTQYF. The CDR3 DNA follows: TGTGCCAGCAGCACCATAGCGGGGGCCAGCACAGATACGCAGTATTTT.